These 15 T cell receptor beta chains originate from one sample sequenced in a study of CD8+ T cells in alopecia areata. As for treatment: oral pan-JAK inhibitor, 5-10 mg twice daily. Extracted from the samples, RNA was reverse transcribed into cDNA to serve as the sequencing template. Libraries were prepared by immunoSEQ multiplex PCR; TCRdb keeps only in-frame clonotypes and omits some of them. The table has 150,000 to 200,000 clones, under 60% seen once. This sample comprised CD8+ T cells sorted from blood, obtained at week 24, from a patient treated with tofacitinib. These receptors came from a human donor with alopecia areata.

This clone was seen more than once but under ten times. The genes are TRBV29-1 and TRBJ2-7; perhaps TRBD2 as D (6 bases). The CDR3 spans 18 residues. With 1 base removed from V and 1 base from J, the gap between germline ends came to 23 bases. Looked up from germline, CDR1 is SQVTM and CDR2 is ANQGSEA. CDR3 bases: TGCAGCGTTGAAGCCGGGCCGGGACTGGGGGAATCGTCCTACGAGCAGTACTTC. It yields the protein CSVEAGPGLGESSYEQYF.

V usage is TRBV5-1 and J usage is TRBJ1-5; D perhaps matches TRBD1 (5 bases). Germline V CDR1 and CDR2: SGHRS, YFSETQ. The CDR3 extends over 18 amino acids. The V end lost 1 base, the J end lost 0 bases, and 17 bases lay between the germline ends. CDR3 DNA: TGCGCCAGCAGCTTGTCGCCGGGACTCAAGACTAGCAATCAGCCCCAGCATTTT. Translation gives CASSLSPGLKTSNQPQHF.

The gene calls are TRBV5-8 and TRBJ2-5; 7 bases map to TRBD1. Germline-derived CDR1 and CDR2 are SGHTS and YDEGEE. The V and J ends lost 4 bases and 1 base, in that order; junction bases with no gene match: 10. The CDR3 length is 16 residues. The CDR3 is CASSQGDSTFQETQYF. The CDR3, as DNA: TGTGCCAGCAGCCAGGGGGACAGTACCTTCCAAGAGACCCAGTACTTC.

The V call is TRBV5-1, the J call TRBJ2-3; D is perhaps TRBD1 (5 bases). Deletions cut 0 bases from V and 0 bases from J, with 11 bases between. This CDR3 spans 16 amino acids. Germline values: CDR1 SGHRS, CDR2 YFSETQ. The CDR3 bases are TGCGCCAGCAGCTTGGTTGCAGGGAAAAGCACAGATACGCAGTATTTT. Translation: CASSLVAGKSTDTQYF.

This chain joins TRBV13 and TRBJ2-1; 14 bases match TRBD2. The V and J ends lost 6 bases and 10 bases, in that order; junction bases with no gene match: 5. Germline V gene data show CDR1 as PRHDT and CDR2 as FYEKMQ (reference sequence). This CDR3 has 14 amino acids. CDR3 amino acids: CASSQGLAGAEQFF. In DNA form, the CDR3 reads TGTGCCAGCAGTCAGGGACTAGCGGGGGCAGAGCAGTTCTTC.

This clone has just a few counts. J is TRBJ2-3 and V is TRBV5-6; D not certain. The CDR3 consists of 14 residues. Germline V gives CDR1 SGHDT, CDR2 YYEEEE. V was shortened by 1 base and J by 6 bases, with 12 bases between the two germline ends. CDR3 bases: TGTGCCAGCAGCTTGTCCACTTTTCTGGATACGCAGTATTTT. Translation: CASSLSTFLDTQYF.

This sequence joins TRBV2 and TRBJ1-2; D is perhaps TRBD1 (5 bases). Germline CDR1 is SNHLY and CDR2 is FYNNEI. The CDR3 sequence is 16 residues long. The V end lost 6 bases, the J end lost 5 bases, and 22 bases lay between the germline ends. DNA for the CDR3: TGTGCCAGCAGGGACAAGGTAACGGGGTTCCTATATGGCTACACCTTC. This gives the protein CASRDKVTGFLYGYTF.

The chain carries TRBV30 and TRBJ1-5; TRBD1 matches 7 bases. This CDR3 comprises 16 residues. V dropped 2 bases and J dropped 2; count of bases not matched to a gene: 9. The germline gives CDR1 GTSNPN, CDR2 SVGIG (reference sequence). The CDR3 nucleotides are TGTGCCTGGAGTAATACAGGGGTGGTGGGCAATCAGCCCCAGCATTTT. This encodes CAWSNTGVVGNQPQHF.

The chain couples TRBV19 to TRBJ1-2, with D tentatively TRBD1 (6 bases). Trimming cost V 8 bases and J 7 bases, with 17 bases left between them. The CDR3 spans 13 residues. Germline loops: CDR1 LNHDA, CDR2 SQIVND (reference sequence). The CDR3 reads CASLRAGAGGYTF. The DNA of the CDR3 is TGTGCCAGTCTTAGGGCGGGGGCTGGTGGCTACACCTTC.

V gene TRBV30 combines with J gene TRBJ1-1; D perhaps matches TRBD1 (6 bases). CDR1 and CDR2 from the germline V gene are GTSNPN and SVGIG (reference sequence). This CDR3 has 14 residues. Deletions cut 0 bases from V and 1 base from J, with 9 bases between. The CDR3 DNA is TGTGCCTGGAGTGTAACAGGGACGAACACTGAAGCTTTCTTT. Encoded protein: CAWSVTGTNTEAFF.

Only one count was recorded for this clone. The chain links TRBV2 to TRBJ1-2, with TRBD1 matching 9 bases. Germline V gene lookup returns CDR1 SNHLY and CDR2 FYNNEI. This CDR3 comprises 13 residues. The V and J ends lost 1 base and 6 bases, in that order; junction bases with no gene match: 0. The CDR3 region is CASSEGTGDGYTF. As DNA, the CDR3 is TGTGCCAGCAGTGAAGGGACAGGGGATGGCTACACCTTC.

The V gene is TRBV27, the J gene TRBJ1-2; D is unresolved. Per the germline V gene, CDR1 is MNHEY and CDR2 is SMNVEV (reference sequence). This CDR3 spans 14 amino acids. Trimming stripped 0 bases from V and 2 bases from J, with 7 bases between. This CDR3 is CASSLSAANYGYTF. The CDR3 DNA sequence: TGTGCCAGCAGTTTATCGGCGGCGAACTATGGCTACACCTTC.

CDR3 nucleotides: TGTGCCAGCAACCAGCGGGGGGCTCAGGGCACAGATACGCAGTATTTT. As protein: CASNQRGAQGTDTQYF. This sequence joins TRBV2 and TRBJ2-3, with 9 positions matching TRBD2. CDR1 is SNHLY, CDR2 FYNNEI, per germline. The V gene end was trimmed by 7 bases and the J gene end by 1 base; junction bases not matched to a gene: 9. The CDR3 contains 16 residues.

This clone has more than one count but fewer than ten. The J gene is TRBJ1-3, the V gene TRBV7-9; 7 bases are a match to TRBD1. V lost 5 bases to trimming and J lost 5 bases; unmatched junction nucleotides: 6. CDR1 and CDR2 from the germline V gene are SEHNR and FQNEAQ (reference sequence). The CDR3 has 14 amino acids. The CDR3 DNA sequence: TGTGCCAGCAGCCATGACAGGGAACGAAACACCATATATTTT. Translating gives CASSHDRERNTIYF.

The V gene is TRBV7-9, the J gene TRBJ2-5, with 11 bases that match TRBD2. The junction had 11 bases not matched to a gene; V was cut back by 4 bases and J by 7 bases. CDR3 length equals 16 residues. Germline CDR1 reads SEHNR; CDR2 reads FQNEAQ (reference sequence). CDR3 loop: CASSSGLAVYKRTQYF. CDR3 nucleotides: TGTGCCAGCAGCTCGGGACTAGCGGTTTACAAGAGGACCCAGTACTTC.